These T cell receptor beta chains were read from a single sample in a study of T cells in localized non-small cell lung cancer. The protocol was immunoSEQ multiplex PCR, while the TCRdb copy is restricted to in-frame clones and leaves out a portion. The sample has around 39,000 clones; about 90% are singletons. This sample comprised peripheral blood, obtained before any cancer treatment. Every receptor here comes from a woman between 40 and 69 years old with stage I lung adenocarcinoma. Each CDR3 is given with its conserved first and last residue. Fields, in order: D gene, clone size, J gene, V gene, CDR3 protein, CDR3 DNA. D genes are given only for firm matches. Rows may omit the clone size; those that give it use once, few, many or a size class.

d_gene: -; abundance: -; j_gene: TRBJ2-6; v_gene: TRBV4-1; CDR3aa: CASSPREGSRGANVLTF; CDR3nt: TGCGCCAGCAGCCCGAGAGAGGGTAGTCGTGGGGCCAACGTCCTGACTTTC
d_gene: TRBD2; abundance: -; j_gene: TRBJ2-1; v_gene: TRBV7-2; CDR3aa: CASSPTSGRASSYNEQFF; CDR3nt: TGTGCCAGCAGCCCAACTAGCGGGAGAGCTTCCTCCTACAATGAGCAGTTCTTC
d_gene: -; abundance: -; j_gene: TRBJ2-1; v_gene: TRBV28; CDR3aa: CASRPPTDYNEQFF; CDR3nt: TGTGCCAGCAGACCACCGACGGACTACAATGAGCAGTTCTTC
d_gene: -; abundance: -; j_gene: TRBJ2-7; v_gene: TRBV7-9; CDR3aa: CASSPTAGGYEQYF; CDR3nt: TGTGCCAGCAGCCCTACCGCAGGGGGGTACGAGCAGTACTTC
d_gene: -; abundance: -; j_gene: TRBJ2-7; v_gene: TRBV7-2; CDR3aa: CASSLEGQGTHEQYF; CDR3nt: TGTGCCAGCAGCTTAGAAGGCCAGGGAACCCACGAGCAGTACTTC
d_gene: -; abundance: -; j_gene: TRBJ1-5; v_gene: TRBV19; CDR3aa: CASKVAGPQPQHF; CDR3nt: TGTGCCAGTAAAGTAGCGGGGCCTCAGCCCCAGCATTTT
d_gene: -; abundance: -; j_gene: TRBJ1-4; v_gene: TRBV19; CDR3aa: CASSMKMEKLFF; CDR3nt: TGTGCCAGTAGTATGAAGATGGAAAAACTGTTTTTT
d_gene: -; abundance: -; j_gene: TRBJ2-7; v_gene: TRBV28; CDR3aa: CASSSPQEAYEQYF; CDR3nt: TGTGCCAGCAGTTCCCCGCAGGAGGCCTACGAGCAGTACTTC
d_gene: -; abundance: -; j_gene: TRBJ1-1; v_gene: TRBV18; CDR3aa: CASSPPAQTAAFF; CDR3nt: TGTGCCAGCTCACCACCGGCGCAGACCGCAGCTTTCTTT
d_gene: TRBD1; abundance: -; j_gene: TRBJ1-4; v_gene: TRBV25-1; CDR3aa: CASSVPTGGSEKLFF; CDR3nt: TGTGCCAGCAGTGTGCCGACAGGGGGCAGTGAAAAACTGTTTTTT
d_gene: -; abundance: -; j_gene: TRBJ2-1; v_gene: TRBV28; CDR3aa: CASSLPIPGRYNEQFF; CDR3nt: TGTGCCAGCAGTTTACCAATACCGGGACGATACAATGAGCAGTTCTTC
d_gene: TRBD2; abundance: -; j_gene: TRBJ2-1; v_gene: TRBV7-2; CDR3aa: CASSPLAGVRNEQFF; CDR3nt: TGTGCCAGCAGCCCATTAGCGGGAGTCCGCAATGAGCAGTTCTTC
d_gene: -; abundance: -; j_gene: TRBJ2-7; v_gene: TRBV7-9; CDR3aa: CASSLSLTTSSYEQYF; CDR3nt: TGTGCCAGCAGCCTCTCTCTGACTACTAGCTCCTACGAGCAGTACTTC
d_gene: TRBD1; abundance: -; j_gene: TRBJ1-2; v_gene: TRBV6-5; CDR3aa: CASRRTGGAGGYTF; CDR3nt: TGTGCCAGCAGGCGGACAGGGGGCGCAGGGGGCTACACCTTC
d_gene: -; abundance: once; j_gene: TRBJ2-7; v_gene: TRBV6-5; CDR3aa: CASSYLMTSSYEQYF; CDR3nt: TGTGCCAGCAGTTATCTAATGACAAGCTCCTACGAGCAGTACTTC
d_gene: -; abundance: -; j_gene: TRBJ1-4; v_gene: TRBV10-3; CDR3aa: CAISESGRSNEKLFF; CDR3nt: TGTGCCATCAGTGAGTCAGGGCGATCTAATGAAAAACTGTTTTTT
d_gene: -; abundance: -; j_gene: TRBJ2-7; v_gene: TRBV5-8; CDR3aa: CASSSSGGAGTYEQYF; CDR3nt: TGTGCCAGCAGCTCCTCCGGCGGGGCGGGTACCTACGAGCAGTACTTC
d_gene: -; abundance: -; j_gene: TRBJ1-5; v_gene: TRBV30; CDR3aa: CAWSVGNQPQHF; CDR3nt: TGTGCCTGGAGTGTTGGTAATCAGCCCCAGCATTTT
d_gene: -; abundance: -; j_gene: TRBJ1-1; v_gene: TRBV7-9; CDR3aa: CASSLGGQNTEAFF; CDR3nt: TGTGCCAGCAGCCTTGGGGGGCAGAACACTGAAGCTTTCTTT
d_gene: -; abundance: -; j_gene: TRBJ1-2; v_gene: TRBV30; CDR3aa: CAWRAGGYGYTF; CDR3nt: TGTGCCTGGAGAGCGGGGGGCTATGGCTACACCTTC
d_gene: TRBD2; abundance: -; j_gene: TRBJ2-4; v_gene: TRBV28; CDR3aa: CASSSPGLAGIQYF; CDR3nt: TGTGCCAGCAGTTCGCCGGGACTAGCCGGTATTCAGTACTTC
d_gene: -; abundance: -; j_gene: TRBJ2-5; v_gene: TRBV2; CDR3aa: CASSDYRLQETQYF; CDR3nt: TGTGCCAGCAGTGATTACAGGCTCCAAGAGACCCAGTACTTC